Each of the 16 T cell receptor beta chains below was sequenced from the same sample in a study of T cells after yellow fever vaccination. TCRdb re-called the 5' RACE reads through MiXCR, storing one row per CDR3 protein. The sample comprises around 310,000 distinct CDR3 sequences, 8.7% of which are singletons, and roughly 18% rests with the top ten. The material was PBMCs, obtained on the day of the first yellow fever vaccination. The receptors derive from a man aged 18 to 30 who received the YFV17D yellow fever vaccine.

This clonotype has at least ten counts. The chain links TRBV7-3 to TRBJ2-1, with a weak D call TRBD1 (5 bases). Germline loops: CDR1 SGHTA, CDR2 FQGTGA. With 1 base removed from V and 5 bases from J, the gap between germline ends came to 15 bases. The CDR3 contains 16 residues. CDR3 in amino acids: CASSLRGTGMDNEQFF. In nucleotides, the CDR3 is TGTGCCAGCAGCTTAAGGGGTACAGGAATGGACAATGAGCAGTTCTTC.

This sequence joins TRBV7-9 and TRBJ1-2; D ambiguous. This CDR3 has 12 residues. Trimming removed 1 base from V and 8 bases from J, with 8 bases in between. Germline values: CDR1 SEHNR, CDR2 FQNEAQ (reference sequence). The CDR3 DNA reads as TGTGCCAGCAGCTTAGGTTCGGCGGGCTACACCTTC. As protein: CASSLGSAGYTF.

This clonotype was recorded a few times. CDR3 DNA: TGTGCCAGCAGCTGGACTAGCGGGGGCCCAGGGACCCAGTACTTC. Encoded protein: CASSWTSGGPGTQYF. J is TRBJ2-5 and V is TRBV7-2, with 13 bases aligning to TRBD2. The CDR3 length is 15 residues. V lost 4 bases and J lost 7; bases outside the gene matches: 6. Germline V lookup: CDR1 SGHTA, CDR2 FQGNSA.

About this clonotype itself: A clone one base away is much larger, so this may be a read error. The conserved phenylalanine or tryptophan is not found at the CDR3 terminus, so this likely reflects a read error. This chain connects TRBV30 to TRBJ2-1, with D perhaps TRBD1 (5 bases). The ends were cut back, 0 bases at V and 8 bases at J, with 8 bases in the middle. Germline assignment: CDR1 GTSNPN and CDR2 SVGIG (reference sequence). This CDR3 comprises 12 residues. CDR3 amino acids: CAWSVRGDEQFS. The CDR3 nucleotides are TGTGCCTGGAGTGTAAGGGGCGATGAGCAGTTCTCC.

This clonotype has at least ten counts. The chain links TRBV4-1 to TRBJ1-2, with 9 bases fitting TRBD1. This CDR3 has 17 residues. The germline V gene has CDR1 MGHRA and CDR2 YSYEKL. V lost 3 bases and J lost 5; bases outside the gene matches: 13. CDR3: CASSQADRGMRSYGYTF. The CDR3 region has the DNA TGCGCCAGCAGCCAGGCGGACAGGGGAATGCGGTCGTATGGCTACACCTTC.

The chain is built from TRBV27 and TRBJ2-7; a weak D match, TRBD2 (6 bases). Germline V gene lookup returns CDR1 MNHEY and CDR2 SMNVEV (reference sequence). CDR3 length: 17 residues. V was shortened by 5 bases and J by 4 bases, with 24 bases between the two germline ends. CDR3 sequence: CASSPLPPRDSLYEQYF. The CDR3 DNA follows: TGTGCCAGCAGTCCACTCCCCCCCCGGGACTCCCTTTACGAGCAGTACTTC.

This clonotype has a handful of counts. The chain is built from TRBV19 and TRBJ1-5; the match to TRBD1 covers 9 bases. There are 13 residues in the CDR3. Germline loops: CDR1 LNHDA, CDR2 SQIVND (reference sequence). J lost 6 bases, V lost 9 bases, and 6 bases had no gene match. This CDR3 reads CASNDRGSQPQHF. CDR3 in DNA: TGTGCCAGCAATGACAGGGGGAGTCAGCCCCAGCATTTT.

Ten or more counts support this clonotype. DNA of the CDR3: TGTGCCAGCAGTTACTCGTGGGCGGGTGAAGCTTTCTTT. Translation: CASSYSWAGEAFF. The rearrangement links TRBV6-5 to TRBJ1-1; no clear D. Trimming removed 0 bases at V and 7 bases at J, with 9 bases between. This CDR3 spans 13 amino acids. Germline V gene data show CDR1 as MNHEY and CDR2 as SVGAGI.

This clonotype turned up a few times. The chain uses TRBV11-3 and TRBJ2-3; D is undetermined. With 5 bases removed from V and 4 bases from J, the gap between germline ends came to 13 bases. CDR3 size: 14 residues. CDR1 SGHNT and CDR2 YENEEA come from the germline V gene. The CDR3 region has the DNA TGTGCCAGCAGCCTGCCGGGTAGCCCAGATACGCAGTATTTT. Its translation: CASSLPGSPDTQYF.

This clonotype was seen a handful of times. This chain uses TRBV11-1 with TRBJ1-6; D perhaps matches TRBD1 (6 bases). There are 18 residues in the CDR3. Deletions cut 4 bases from V and 1 base from J, with 17 bases between. Germline V gene sequence: CDR1 SGHAT, CDR2 FQDESV (reference sequence). The CDR3 region has the DNA TGTGCCAGCAGCTCCCCACTCGGACAGCCTTCCTATAATTCACCCCTCCACTTT. This encodes CASSSPLGQPSYNSPLHF.

The genes are TRBV19 and TRBJ1-4; no reliable D call. CDR3 length equals 15 residues. Germline V gives CDR1 LNHDA, CDR2 SQIVND (reference sequence). Trimming took off 5 bases at V and 11 bases at J, with 21 bases between the two ends. DNA of the CDR3: TGTGCCAGTAGTCCCATCGACTCGGGAGATACCAAACTGTTTTTT. It specifies CASSPIDSGDTKLFF.

This clonotype was observed a handful of times. The chain carries TRBV6-5 and TRBJ2-3; possibly TRBD1 for D (6 bases). V lost 0 bases, J lost 7 bases, and 17 bases lay in between. Looked up from germline, CDR1 is MNHEY and CDR2 is SVGAGI. This CDR3 is built from 16 residues. The CDR3, as DNA: TGTGCCAGCAGTTACTCGGGGGCTCGGGGCAAGTATACGCAGTATTTT. This sequence encodes CASSYSGARGKYTQYF.

This chain connects TRBV10-2 to TRBJ2-7, with a tentative D call TRBD2 (5 bases). Germline V gives CDR1 WSHSY, CDR2 SAAADI. This CDR3 spans 16 amino acids. Trimming stripped 7 bases from V and 2 bases from J, with 21 bases between. This CDR3 is CASNVFGRVKTYEQYF. DNA of the CDR3: TGCGCCAGCAACGTGTTCGGGCGGGTGAAGACCTACGAGCAGTACTTC.

This clonotype was counted between two and nine times. The CDR3 DNA is TGCAGTGGGACTAGCGGGGTCACAGATACGCAGTATTTT. This sequence encodes CSGTSGVTDTQYF. The chain carries TRBV20-1 and TRBJ2-3; TRBD2 agrees at 12 bases. With V trimmed by 7 bases and J by 2 bases, 1 base remained unmatched. CDR1 and CDR2 (germline): DFQATT, SNEGSKA (reference sequence). CDR3 length: 13 amino acids.

J is TRBJ1-6 and V is TRBV6-1; 7 bases are a match to TRBD1. Losses at the gene ends were 10 bases for V and 2 bases for J; bases not matched to a gene: 11. Germline V gives CDR1 MNHNS, CDR2 SASEGT. The CDR3 is made up of 16 amino acids. The CDR3 region has the DNA TGTGCCACCGCAGGGGGGACAGCGGCCTATAATTCACCCCTCCACTTT. It yields the protein CATAGGTAAYNSPLHF.

This clonotype occurred a few times. This chain connects TRBV4-2 to TRBJ2-7; D may be TRBD1 (6 bases). V lost 0 bases and J lost 2, with 20 bases in between. The CDR3 runs 18 residues. In germline, CDR1 is LGHNA, CDR2 YNFKEQ. The CDR3 loop reads CASSQDSATGWDAYEQYF. The CDR3 coding sequence is TGTGCCAGCAGCCAAGACTCCGCAACAGGGTGGGACGCCTACGAGCAGTACTTC.